One and the same sample provided the 2 T cell receptor beta chains below, sequenced in a study of blood T cell repertoires in COVID-19. Profiling relied on immunoSEQ multiplex PCR, and the TCRdb table lists in-frame clones only, not all of them. Among roughly 170,000 clones listed, over 75% were seen once. Sequences were obtained from peripheral blood. These receptors were taken from a man aged 55 to 70 who had recovered from COVID-19.

The V call is TRBV7-9, the J call TRBJ2-7, with 10 positions matching TRBD2. CDR3 size: 15 residues. The germline gives CDR1 SEHNR, CDR2 FQNEAQ (reference sequence). The J segment lost 5 bases and the V segment lost 5 bases, leaving 9 bases of the junction unmatched. CDR3 DNA: TGTGCCAGCAGCCCGGGCGCTAGCGGGGGTGACGAGCAGTACTTC. The encoded protein is CASSPGASGGDEQYF.

This chain uses TRBV7-2 with TRBJ2-7; D gene unclear. Trimming cost V 0 bases and J 6 bases, with 6 bases left between them. The germline CDR1 and CDR2 sequences are SGHTA and FQGNSA. The CDR3 has 12 residues. CDR3 in amino acids: CASSLASGEQYF. In DNA form, the CDR3 reads TGTGCCAGCAGCTTAGCGTCGGGCGAGCAGTACTTC.